The clone carrying this T cell receptor beta chain was detected many times. Its cognate antigen is unknown. The data stem from a study of regulatory T cells in long-lasting Graves disease. With iRepertoire HTBI primers and Arm-PCR of CDR3 regions, TCR beta libraries were built. Using its own MiXCR run on the multiplex PCR reads, TCRdb lists one record per CDR3 protein. The sample contains a few hundred thousand distinct CDR3 sequences, around a quarter of which appear only once. Time point indicated: persistent/refractory GD, antithyroid drugs over 5 years with positive TRAb. The TCR library used RNA extracted from PBMCs. General study results and limits: In persistent patients, shared public clonotypes (roughly 2,700) outnumbered those in new patients (about 1,000). Only peripheral blood was studied, not thyroid tissue.

Sample: peripheral blood mononuclear cells (PBMCs), taken when the disease was refractory, from a patient treated with antithyroid drugs. The sequence was collected from a female donor with Graves disease.

CDR3 coding DNA: TGTGCCAGCAGTTACCCGACAGAATTACCCTATGGCTACACCTTC. Translation gives CASSYPTELPYGYTF. The chain is built from TRBV6-5 and TRBJ1-2; tentative D call: TRBD1 (5 bases). CDR3 length: 15 amino acids. V was shortened by 2 bases and J by 4 bases, with 14 bases between the two germline ends. The germline gives CDR1 MNHEY, CDR2 SVGAGI.